This is a list of T cell receptor beta chains from one sample in a study of vaccination effects on CD4 cells after COVID-19. Profiling relied on immunoSEQ multiplex PCR, and the TCRdb table lists in-frame clones only, not all of them. Among 64,000 or so clones listed, roughly 80% were seen once. Their antigens are not known. Sequenced here: CD4+ T cells from PBMCs cultured with HCoV-OC43 spike peptides, sampled after COVID-19 vaccination. These receptors were collected from a human donor who received a COVID-19 vaccine. CDR3s include the opening cysteine and the closing phenylalanine or tryptophan. Clone size appears in some rows only: once, few, many, or a class for an expanded clone.

V	J	size	CDR3
TRBV27	TRBJ2-3	.	CASSFHRGGTGVQDTQYF
TRBV28	TRBJ2-2	.	CASGPYNWGTGELFF
TRBV5-6	TRBJ1-6	few	CASSSQGAYNSPLHF
TRBV6-2/TRBV6-3	TRBJ2-3	.	CASSYWSGGRGDTDTQYF
TRBV4-3	TRBJ2-1	.	CASSSSRGDQGNEQFF
TRBV5-1	TRBJ2-3	.	CASSLDPGITDTQYF
TRBV10-3	TRBJ1-4	.	CAISSGPSNEKLFF
TRBV28	TRBJ1-5	.	CASSLPIHQPQHF
TRBV20-1	TRBJ1-2	.	CSASPQGVRGYTF
TRBV18	TRBJ2-5	.	CASSTQRKETQYF
TRBV12-3/TRBV12-4	TRBJ2-3	.	CASSLWGTDTQYF
TRBV4-2	TRBJ1-2	.	CASSQDTGPDGYTF
TRBV5-1	TRBJ2-2	.	CASSFRDAGTGELFF
TRBV19	TRBJ2-1	.	CASSITNEQFF
TRBV19	TRBJ1-5	.	CARDNRESIQPQHF
TRBV9	TRBJ2-5	.	CASSVVPIAGGQETQYF
TRBV3-1/TRBV3-2	TRBJ1-2	.	CASSQERGYTF
TRBV5-1	TRBJ2-5	.	CASSLMEGGETQYF
TRBV2	TRBJ2-1	.	CASRATSDEQFF
TRBV9	TRBJ2-1	few	CASSVAGGNNEQFF
TRBV6-6	TRBJ1-2	.	CASSFSTGIGYTF
TRBV19	TRBJ2-1	.	CASSRHIRTYNEQFF
TRBV7-8	TRBJ1-1	.	CASSLGGLTEAFF
TRBV27	TRBJ1-2	.	CASSPGAAGRSGYTF
TRBV18	TRBJ1-6	few	CASSSTGDRSPLHF
TRBV5-4	TRBJ1-4	.	CASSAQRGVGEKLFF
TRBV7-9	TRBJ1-5	.	CASSRGPYQPQHF
TRBV5-1	TRBJ2-2	.	CASSWGRGAGELFF
TRBV4-1	TRBJ2-1	.	CASSPQRGVDEQFF
TRBV7-2	TRBJ1-2	.	CASSLQGARDYGYTF
TRBV10-1	TRBJ2-3	once	CASSLMTGYGDTQYF
TRBV6-4	TRBJ1-2	.	CASTDRGVIYGYTF
TRBV5-5	TRBJ1-3	.	CASSSGTDSGNTIYF
TRBV5-6	TRBJ2-5	.	CASSLGGTGGKETQYF
TRBV7-2	TRBJ2-3	once	CASSLWGDTQYF
TRBV29-1	TRBJ1-1	.	CSVDRGNTEAFF
TRBV29-1	TRBJ2-5	.	CSVGVLGGQEETQYF
TRBV27	TRBJ2-1	.	CASSSSGGSFGITDEQFF